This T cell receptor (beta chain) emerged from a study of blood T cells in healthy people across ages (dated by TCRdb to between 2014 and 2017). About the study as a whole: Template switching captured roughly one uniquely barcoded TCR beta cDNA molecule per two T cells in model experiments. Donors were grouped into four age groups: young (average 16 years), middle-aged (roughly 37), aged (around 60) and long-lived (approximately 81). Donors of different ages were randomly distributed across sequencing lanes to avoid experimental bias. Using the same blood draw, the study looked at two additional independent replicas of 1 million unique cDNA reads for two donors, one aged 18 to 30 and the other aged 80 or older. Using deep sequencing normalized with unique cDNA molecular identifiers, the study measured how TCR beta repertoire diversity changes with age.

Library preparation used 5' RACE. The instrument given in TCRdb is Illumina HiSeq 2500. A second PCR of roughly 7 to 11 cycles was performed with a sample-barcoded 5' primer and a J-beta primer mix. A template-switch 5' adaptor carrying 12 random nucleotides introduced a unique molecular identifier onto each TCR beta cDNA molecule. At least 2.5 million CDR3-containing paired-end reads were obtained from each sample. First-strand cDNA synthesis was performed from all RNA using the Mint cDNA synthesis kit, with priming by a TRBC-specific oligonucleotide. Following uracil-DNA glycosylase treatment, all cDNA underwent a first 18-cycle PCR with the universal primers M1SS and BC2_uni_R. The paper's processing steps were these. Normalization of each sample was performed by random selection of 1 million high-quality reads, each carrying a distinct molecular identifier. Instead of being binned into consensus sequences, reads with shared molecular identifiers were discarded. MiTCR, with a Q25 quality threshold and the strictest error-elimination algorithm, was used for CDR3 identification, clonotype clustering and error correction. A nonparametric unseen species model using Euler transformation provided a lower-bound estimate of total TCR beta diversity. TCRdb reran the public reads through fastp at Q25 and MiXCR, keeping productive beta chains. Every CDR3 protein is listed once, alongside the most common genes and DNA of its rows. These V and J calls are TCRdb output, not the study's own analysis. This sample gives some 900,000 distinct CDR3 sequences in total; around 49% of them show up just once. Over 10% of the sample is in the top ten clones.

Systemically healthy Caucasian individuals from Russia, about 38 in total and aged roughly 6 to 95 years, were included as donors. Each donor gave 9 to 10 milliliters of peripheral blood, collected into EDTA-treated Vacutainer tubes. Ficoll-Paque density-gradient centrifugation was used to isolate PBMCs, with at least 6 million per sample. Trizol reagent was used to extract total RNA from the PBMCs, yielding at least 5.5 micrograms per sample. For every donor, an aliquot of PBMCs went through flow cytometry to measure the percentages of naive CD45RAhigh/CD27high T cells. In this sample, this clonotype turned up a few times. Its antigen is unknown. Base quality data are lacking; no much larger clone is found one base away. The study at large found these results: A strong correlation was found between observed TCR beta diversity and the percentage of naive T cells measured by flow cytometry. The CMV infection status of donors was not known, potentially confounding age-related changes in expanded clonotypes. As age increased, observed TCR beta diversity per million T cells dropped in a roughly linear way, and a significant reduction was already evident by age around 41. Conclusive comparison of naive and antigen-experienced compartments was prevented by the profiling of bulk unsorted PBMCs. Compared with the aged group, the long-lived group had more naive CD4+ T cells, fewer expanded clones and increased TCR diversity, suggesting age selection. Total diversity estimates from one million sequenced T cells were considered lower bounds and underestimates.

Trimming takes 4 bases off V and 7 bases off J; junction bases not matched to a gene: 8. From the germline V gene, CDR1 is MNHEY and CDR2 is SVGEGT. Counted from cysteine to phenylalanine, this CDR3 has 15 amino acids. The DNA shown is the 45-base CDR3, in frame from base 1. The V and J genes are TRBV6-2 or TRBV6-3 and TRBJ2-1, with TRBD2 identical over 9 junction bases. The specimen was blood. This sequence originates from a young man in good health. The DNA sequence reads TGTGCCAGCAGTTCCCCGGAGCGGGGGGCGAATGAGCAGTTCTTC. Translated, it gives CASSSPERGANEQFF.